The 27 T cell receptor beta chains below were found in one sample sequenced in a study of T cell responses to AZD1222 COVID-19 vaccine. TCRdb's copy holds only in-frame clones and misses some; the assay was immunoSEQ multiplex PCR. The profile shows approximately 90,000 clones, around 85% of them singletons. This specimen was peripheral blood, taken on day 0 of AZD1222 vaccination. The receptors were gathered from an adult in good health.

The chain is built from TRBV21-1 and TRBJ1-5; TRBD1 is the table's D call, not checked against the DNA. TRBV21-1 is assigned pseudogene status. This CDR3 has 18 residues. The CDR3 is CASSKGVWAGCSNQPQHF. CDR3 DNA: TGTGCCAGCAGCAAAGGAGTTTGGGCAGGGTGTAGCAATCAGCCCCAGCATTTT.

V and J are TRBV10-1 and TRBJ1-1, with D perhaps matching TRBD1 (5 bases). CDR3 length: 13 amino acids. Looked up from germline, CDR1 is WNHNN and CDR2 is SYGVQD (reference sequence). V gave up 2 bases and J gave up 10 bases, with 14 bases separating them. Here the CDR3 DNA reads TGCGCCAGCAGTGAGGCGGGACCCTCGGGAGCTTTCTTT. This encodes CASSEAGPSGAFF.

The J gene is TRBJ2-1, the V gene TRBV7-8; 12 nucleotides agree with TRBD2. CDR1 SGHVS and CDR2 FQNEAQ come from the germline V gene. V gave up 5 bases and J gave up 4 bases; unmatched junction bases: 6. The CDR3 extends over 16 amino acids. The CDR3 region is CASSGRLAGDYNEQFF. CDR3 DNA sequence: TGTGCCAGCAGCGGCAGACTAGCGGGGGATTACAATGAGCAGTTCTTC.

This chain joins TRBV16 and TRBJ2-1; tentatively, D is TRBD1 (6 bases). The CDR3 loop spans 15 amino acids. V dropped 4 bases and J dropped 7 bases, with 17 bases sitting between them. Germline CDR1 is KGHSY and CDR2 is FQNENV. CDR3 bases: TGTGCCAGCAGCCCCCTGCAGGGGCAGGGGAATGAGCAGTTCTTC. This encodes CASSPLQGQGNEQFF.

J is TRBJ1-6 and V is TRBV6-5; D gene unclear. The ends were cut back, 0 bases at V and 9 bases at J, with 12 bases in the middle. The CDR3 has 15 residues. From germline, CDR1 is MNHEY and CDR2 SVGAGI. The CDR3 nucleotides read TGTGCCAGCAGTTACTCGTGGCCACAAGGTTCACCCCTCCACTTT. As protein: CASSYSWPQGSPLHF.

The rearrangement joins TRBV7-8 to TRBJ1-1, with a weak D call TRBD1 (6 bases). The V end lost 4 bases, the J end lost 3 bases, and 12 bases lay between the germline ends. The CDR3 is made up of 14 amino acids. CDR1 is SGHVS, CDR2 FQNEAQ, per germline. The CDR3 reads CASSSKSGDTEAFF. The CDR3 coding sequence is TGTGCCAGCAGCTCCAAGTCAGGGGACACTGAAGCTTTCTTT.

The rearrangement links TRBV6-5 to TRBJ2-7; no clear D gene. This CDR3 has 12 residues. Germline V gene sequence: CDR1 MNHEY, CDR2 SVGAGI. Trimming left V 4 bases short and J 6 bases short, with 10 bases between. The CDR3 here is CASSSSGSEQYF. The DNA for the CDR3 is TGTGCCAGCAGTTCGTCAGGTTCCGAGCAGTACTTC.

This clone is a singleton in its sample. The rearrangement joins TRBV5-5 to TRBJ2-7, with TRBD2 matching 10 bases. V trimming: 4 bases; J trimming: 4 bases; junction bases outside the gene matches: 8. The CDR3 contains 15 residues. Germline V gene sequence: CDR1 SGHKS, CDR2 YYEKEE (reference sequence). DNA of the CDR3: TGTGCCAGCAGCCCCCGGGTTAGCGGGAGGTACGAGCAGTACTTC. This gives the protein CASSPRVSGRYEQYF.

The V gene is TRBV4-2, the J gene TRBJ2-7, with 7 bases fitting TRBD2. CDR3 length: 14 amino acids. From germline, CDR1 is LGHNA and CDR2 YNFKEQ. The V gene end was trimmed by 0 bases and the J gene end by 5 bases; junction bases not matched to a gene: 4. CDR3 region: CASSQDGGGDEQYF. CDR3 bases: TGTGCCAGCAGCCAAGATGGGGGGGGAGACGAGCAGTACTTC.

This clone has just one count. The chain combines TRBV20-1 with TRBJ1-1, with no clear D. The CDR3 is made up of 11 amino acids. Germline CDR1 and CDR2: DFQATT and SNEGSKA (reference sequence). V was pared by 5 bases and J by 1 base, with 5 bases between. The CDR3 coding sequence is TGCAGTGCTGTTCCGAACACTGAAGCTTTCTTT. Translation: CSAVPNTEAFF.

CDR3 sequence reads: CASSRQVGDTQYF. The DNA for the CDR3 is TGTGCCAGCAGCCGCCAGGTGGGAGATACGCAGTATTTT. V usage is TRBV7-2 and J usage is TRBJ2-3; no firm D call. This CDR3 comprises 13 residues. Per the germline V gene, CDR1 is SGHTA and CDR2 is FQGNSA. The V end was cut by 5 bases, the J end by 5 bases, with 11 bases between.

The chain joins TRBV12-3 or TRBV12-4 to TRBJ1-1, with D unclear. The CDR3 sequence is 12 residues long. V was cut by 7 bases and J by 1 base, with 7 bases left in between. The CDR3 protein is CASTRGNTEAFF. CDR3 nucleotides: TGTGCCAGCACCCGAGGGAACACTGAAGCTTTCTTT.

The chain joins TRBV2 to TRBJ2-1; 13 bases match TRBD2. The CDR3 length is 17 residues. V lost 4 bases and J lost 8; bases outside the gene matches: 11. The germline V gene encodes CDR1 SNHLY and CDR2 FYNNEI. The CDR3 bases are TGTGCCAGCAGTGGGGCACTAACTAGCGGGAGGGGCGATGAGCAGTTCTTC. Translating gives CASSGALTSGRGDEQFF.

The rearrangement links TRBV5-1 to TRBJ2-3; 10 nucleotides agree with TRBD1. Germline V CDR1 and CDR2: SGHRS, YFSETQ. V lost 4 bases and J lost 6; bases outside the gene matches: 5. The CDR3 has 14 residues. The CDR3 DNA sequence: TGCGCCAGCAGCCCCGGGACAGGGGTCGATACGCAGTATTTT. It yields the protein CASSPGTGVDTQYF.

The chain recombines TRBV5-1 with TRBJ2-1, with TRBD2 matching over 13 bases. In germline, CDR1 is SGHRS, CDR2 YFSETQ. The CDR3 extends over 15 amino acids. The V gene end was trimmed by 1 base and the J gene end by 9 bases; junction bases not matched to a gene: 4. As DNA, the CDR3 is TGCGCCAGCAGCTTGTCTGGACTAGCGGGAGTTGAGCAGTTCTTC. As protein: CASSLSGLAGVEQFF.

V gene TRBV15 combines with J gene TRBJ1-4, with D hard to call. Germline CDR1 is LNHNV and CDR2 is YYDKDF (reference sequence). The CDR3 has 13 amino acids. Deletions cut 0 bases from V and 8 bases from J, with 7 bases between. Here the CDR3 reads CATSRDSGEKLFF. CDR3 bases: TGTGCCACCAGCAGAGATAGCGGCGAAAAACTGTTTTTT.

This sequence joins TRBV9 and TRBJ1-3; D ambiguous. V lost 6 bases, J lost 3 bases, and 25 bases lay in between. CDR3 length: 18 amino acids. Per germline, CDR1 SGDLS and CDR2 YYNGEE. The DNA of the CDR3 is TGTGCCAGCACCTCCCCTCGGCACCGTGCGGGAGTTGGAAACACCATATATTTT. Translating gives CASTSPRHRAGVGNTIYF.

The genes are TRBV18 and TRBJ2-3; 7 nucleotides agree with TRBD1. The CDR3 covers 16 residues. The V gene's germline CDR1 is KGHSH and CDR2 LQKENI. V lost 3 bases, J lost 0 bases, and 6 bases stayed unmatched. The CDR3 is CASSPKGTESTDTQYF. The CDR3 DNA reads TGTGCCAGCTCACCCAAGGGGACAGAGAGCACAGATACGCAGTATTTT. Full variable domain (missing parts from reference TRBV18 and TRBJ2-3): NAGVMQNPRHLVRRRGQEARLRCSPMKGHSHVYWYRQLPEEGLKFMVYLQKENIIDESGMPKERFSAEFPKEGPSILRIQQVVRGDSAAYFCASSPKGTESTDTQYFGPGTRLTVL.

For the CDR3, the DNA is TGCAGTGCTAGTCCGGAGAAGGATTCACCCCTCCACTTT. It is translated as CSASPEKDSPLHF. The rearrangement links TRBV20-1 to TRBJ1-6; no firm D call. V lost 3 bases to trimming and J lost 8 bases, with 11 bases between them. This CDR3 spans 13 amino acids. In germline, CDR1 is DFQATT, CDR2 SNEGSKA (reference sequence).

The chain couples TRBV2 to TRBJ2-5; 9 bases match TRBD1. From germline, CDR1 is SNHLY and CDR2 FYNNEI. The CDR3 is made up of 13 amino acids. V was clipped by 11 bases and J by 5 bases; unmatched bases: 9. CDR3 in DNA: TGTGCCGTAGGACAGGGGTCCCGGGAGACCCAGTACTTC. Protein sequence: CAVGQGSRETQYF.

This chain connects TRBV15 to TRBJ1-2, with D unclear. This CDR3 is 13 amino acids long. In germline, CDR1 is LNHNV, CDR2 YYDKDF (reference sequence). Trimming left V 0 bases short and J 8 bases short, with 10 bases between. The DNA of the CDR3 is TGTGCCACCAGCAGAGAGGGAGTTGGGGGCTACACCTTC. This translates into CATSREGVGGYTF.

The chain combines TRBV24-1 with TRBJ2-2; no firm D call. Germline V gives CDR1 KGHDR, CDR2 SFDVKD. Trimming pared 4 bases from V and 0 bases from J, leaving 8 bases between. CDR3 length: 15 residues. The CDR3 sequence: CATSDRNANTGELFF. In nucleotides, the CDR3 is TGTGCCACCAGTGACCGGAACGCGAACACCGGGGAGCTGTTTTTT.

The rearrangement links TRBV27 to TRBJ1-5, with unresolved D. The CDR3 runs to 14 residues. The V and J ends lost 5 bases and 0 bases respectively, with 8 bases between them. Germline values: CDR1 MNHEY, CDR2 SMNVEV (reference sequence). For the CDR3, the DNA is TGTGCCAGCAGTGCGTACAGTAGCAATCAGCCCCAGCATTTT. Translation: CASSAYSSNQPQHF.

This clone was recorded only once. This chain links TRBV10-3 with TRBJ1-5, with TRBD1 matching 7 bases. Trimming took 5 bases from V and 6 from J; bases not matched to a gene: 4. There are 13 residues in the CDR3. From germline, CDR1 is ENHRY and CDR2 SYGVKD. The CDR3 region is CAISTGDGQPQHF. The DNA of the CDR3 is TGTGCCATCAGTACAGGGGACGGTCAGCCCCAGCATTTT.

The CDR3 DNA is TGCGCCAGCAGTGTCTTGAGGACAGGGAAGGGATCACCCCTCCACTTT. Its protein product is CASSVLRTGKGSPLHF. The V gene is TRBV10-2, the J gene TRBJ1-6; 8 nucleotides agree with TRBD1. CDR1 and CDR2 from the germline V gene are WSHSY and SAAADI. V gave up 4 bases and J gave up 10 bases; unmatched junction bases: 12. This CDR3 spans 16 amino acids.

V gene TRBV5-6 combines with J gene TRBJ2-7, with TRBD1 identical over 9 bases. V lost 4 bases and J lost 7; bases outside the gene matches: 12. The CDR3 runs to 15 residues. Germline-derived CDR1 and CDR2 are SGHDT and YYEEEE. The CDR3 DNA reads as TGTGCCAGCAGCCGCGACCCCGGGACAGGGAGGGAGCAGTACTTC. Its translation is CASSRDPGTGREQYF.

The chain employs TRBV27 and TRBJ1-6; 7 positions agree with TRBD1. CDR1 MNHEY and CDR2 SMNVEV come from the germline V gene (reference sequence). CDR3 length: 13 residues. V shed 3 bases, J shed 10 bases, and the junction held 3 bases outside the gene matches. The CDR3 DNA follows: TGTGCCAGCAGTTTGACAGGGCGGTCACCCCTCCACTTT. Its protein product is CASSLTGRSPLHF.